This TCR beta chain originates from a study of post-analysis software for immune sequencing data. Regarding the study as a whole: Controls showed lower frequencies than patients for roughly five TRBV segments, and TRBV5-6, TRBV5-1 and TRBV20-1 were among these. Normalized Chao1 diversity was significantly reduced in patients versus controls. Strong co-clustering by F measure was evident for samples that had been prepared in the same batch.

This clonotype was seen only once. Its target is unknown. TCR beta cDNA libraries had unique molecular identifiers. TCRdb reprocessed the PCR reads with MiXCR, giving one entry per CDR3 protein. The sample holds about 160,000 distinct CDR3 sequences, roughly 34% seen once. The CDR3 totals 15 residues. Trimming removed 0 bases from V and 5 bases from J, with 13 bases in between. The V gene's germline CDR1 is SGHNT and CDR2 YYREEE (reference sequence). The V call is TRBV5-4, the J call TRBJ2-3; D is ambiguous. The sample here was blood, taken after autologous hematopoietic stem cell transplantation. The TCR was taken from a girl between 5 and 17 years old with multiple sclerosis. This chain's CDR3 is CASSLGLGPLDTQYF. In DNA form, the CDR3 reads TGTGCCAGCAGCTTGGGTTTAGGCCCGCTAGATACGCAGTATTTT.